The entry below describes one TCR beta chain. This record belongs to a study of PD-1 blockade in classical Hodgkin lymphoma. Overall study: Patients received nivolumab 3 mg/kg intravenously every 2 weeks.

The time point: cycle 4 day 1 (C4D1), after about 6 weeks of nivolumab. Brentuximab vedotin exposure varied, and every patient relapsed after autologous stem cell transplantation. Sequencing was performed with immunoSEQ multiplex PCR; in TCRdb, only in-frame clones are kept and a portion is missing. The table has roughly 50,000 clones, nearly 90% seen once; the top ten hold approximately 15%. V was shortened by 2 bases and J by 7 bases, with 15 bases between the two germline ends. The germline gives CDR1 GTSNPN, CDR2 SVGIG (reference sequence). The CDR3 contains 14 residues. This TCR was sampled from a human donor with classical Hodgkin lymphoma. This chain uses TRBV30 with TRBJ2-1; a weak D match, TRBD2 (6 bases). Sequenced here: peripheral blood mononuclear cells (PBMCs), sampled before the fourth cycle of nivolumab. The CDR3 reads CAWSPTGVWNEQFF. CDR3 sequence (DNA): TGTGCCTGGAGTCCGACGGGAGTTTGGAATGAGCAGTTCTTC.